This T cell receptor (beta chain) was profiled in a study of blood T cell repertoires in COVID-19. Overall study: Samples came from the United States, Italy and Spain, spanning acute and convalescent COVID-19.

The study assigned cohorts using participant-reported clinical history. Sequenced by immunoSEQ multiplex PCR; TCRdb stores in-frame clones only, minus some. The sample has about 260,000 clones, less than 90% seen once. This TCR was recovered from a woman between 50 and 59 years old who had recovered from COVID-19. The sequenced sample was PBMCs or T cells enriched from blood (not recorded which).

Written as DNA, the CDR3 is TGCGCCAGCAGCCTTCGAGGCGGGAGGGGAGAGACCCAGTACTTC. This sequence encodes CASSLRGGRGETQYF. The rearrangement uses TRBV4-3 and TRBJ2-5, with 9 positions matching TRBD2. The germline V gene encodes CDR1 LGHNA and CDR2 YSLEER. V lost 4 bases and J lost 4; bases outside the gene matches: 7. This CDR3 has 15 amino acids.